A single TCR beta chain is shown here with its context. This specimen comes from a study of PD-1 blockade in mismatch repair-deficient tumors. Trimming shortened V by 4 bases and J by 0 bases, and 14 bases separated the two germline ends. Germline assignment: CDR1 SGHRS and CDR2 YFSETQ. The CDR3 sequence is 15 residues long. Profiled with immunoSEQ multiplex PCR; TCRdb holds only in-frame clones, not every one. The sample contains approximately 120,000 clones, about 88% of which appear only once. Sequencing used peripheral blood, obtained 44 weeks after starting pembrolizumab. This rearrangement joins TRBV5-1 to TRBJ2-7, with TRBD2 as a possible D gene (6 bases). This TCR came from an adult with mismatch repair-deficient cancer. The CDR3 DNA is TGCGCCAGCAGCCACCCTACGGGAGACTCCTACGAGCAGTACTTC. It is translated as CASSHPTGDSYEQYF.